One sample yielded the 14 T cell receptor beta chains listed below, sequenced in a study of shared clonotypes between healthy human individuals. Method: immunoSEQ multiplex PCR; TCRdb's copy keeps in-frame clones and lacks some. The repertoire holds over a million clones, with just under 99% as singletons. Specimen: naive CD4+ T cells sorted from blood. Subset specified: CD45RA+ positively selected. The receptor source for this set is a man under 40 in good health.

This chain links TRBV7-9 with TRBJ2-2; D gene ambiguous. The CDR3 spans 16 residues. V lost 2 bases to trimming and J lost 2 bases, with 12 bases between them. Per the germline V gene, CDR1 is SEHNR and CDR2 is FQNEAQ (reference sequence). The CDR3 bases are TGTGCCAGCAGCTTATTAGGCTACGGTAACACCGGGGAGCTGTTTTTT. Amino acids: CASSLLGYGNTGELFF.

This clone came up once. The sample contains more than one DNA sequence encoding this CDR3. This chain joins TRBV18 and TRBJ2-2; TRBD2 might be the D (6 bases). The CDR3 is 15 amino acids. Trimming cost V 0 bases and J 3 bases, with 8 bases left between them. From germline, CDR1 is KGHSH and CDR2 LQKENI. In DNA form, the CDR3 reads TGTGCCAGCTCACCACCGGAGGGTTACACCGGGGAGCTGTTTTTT. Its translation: CASSPPEGYTGELFF.

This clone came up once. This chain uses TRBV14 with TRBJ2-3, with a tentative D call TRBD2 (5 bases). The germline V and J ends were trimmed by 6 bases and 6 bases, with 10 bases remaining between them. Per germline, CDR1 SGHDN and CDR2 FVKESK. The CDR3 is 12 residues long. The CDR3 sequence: CASRTTGDTQYF. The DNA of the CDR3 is TGTGCCAGCAGGACGACGGGGGATACGCAGTATTTT.

CDR3 residues: CASSLAGQGNEKLFF. The CDR3 DNA reads TGTGCCAGCAGCTTAGCTGGACAGGGCAATGAAAAACTGTTTTTT. The chain couples TRBV7-2 to TRBJ1-4; TRBD1 agrees at 8 bases. The germline V gene has CDR1 SGHTA and CDR2 FQGNSA. The CDR3 runs to 15 residues. V lost 0 bases and J lost 5; bases outside the gene matches: 2.

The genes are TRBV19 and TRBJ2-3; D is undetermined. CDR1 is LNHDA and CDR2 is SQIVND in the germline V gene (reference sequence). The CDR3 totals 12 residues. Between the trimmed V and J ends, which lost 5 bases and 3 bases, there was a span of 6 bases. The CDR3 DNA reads TGTGCCAGTAGTGAGGTGACAGATACGCAGTATTTT. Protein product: CASSEVTDTQYF.

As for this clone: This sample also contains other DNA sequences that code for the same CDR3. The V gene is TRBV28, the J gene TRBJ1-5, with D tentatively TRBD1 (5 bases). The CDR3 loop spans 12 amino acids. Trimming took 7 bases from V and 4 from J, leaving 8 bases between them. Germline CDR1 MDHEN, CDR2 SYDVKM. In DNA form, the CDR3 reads TGTGCCAGCACGGGGCAGAATCAGCCCCAGCATTTT. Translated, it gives CASTGQNQPQHF. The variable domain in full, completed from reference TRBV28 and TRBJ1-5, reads DVKVTQSSRYLVKRTGEKVFLECVQDMDHENMFWYRQDPGLGLRLIYFSYDVKMKEKGDIPEGYSVSREKKERFSLILESASTNQTSMYLCASTGQNQPQHFGDGTRLSIL.

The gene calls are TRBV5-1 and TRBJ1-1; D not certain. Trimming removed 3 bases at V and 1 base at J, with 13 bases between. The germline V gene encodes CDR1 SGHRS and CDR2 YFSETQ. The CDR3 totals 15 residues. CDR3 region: CASSSVTGRNTEAFF. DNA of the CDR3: TGCGCCAGCAGCTCGGTGACGGGGAGGAACACTGAAGCTTTCTTT.

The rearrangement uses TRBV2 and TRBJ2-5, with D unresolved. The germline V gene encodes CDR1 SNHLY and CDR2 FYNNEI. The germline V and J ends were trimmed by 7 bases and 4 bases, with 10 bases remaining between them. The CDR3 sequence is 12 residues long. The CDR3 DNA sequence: TGTGCCAGCAAGTTTGCGCCAGAGACCCAGTACTTC. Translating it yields CASKFAPETQYF.

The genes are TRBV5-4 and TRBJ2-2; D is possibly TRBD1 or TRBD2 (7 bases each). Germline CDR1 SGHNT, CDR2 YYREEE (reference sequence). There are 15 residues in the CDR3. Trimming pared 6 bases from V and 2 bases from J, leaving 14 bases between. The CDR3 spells CASMGGGVNTGELFF. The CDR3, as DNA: TGTGCCAGCATGGGAGGGGGCGTTAACACCGGGGAGCTGTTTTTT. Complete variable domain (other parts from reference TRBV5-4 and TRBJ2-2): ETGVTQSPTHLIKTRGQQVTLRCSSQSGHNTVSWYQQALGQGPQFIFQYYREEENGRGNFPPRFSGLQFPNYSSELNVNALELDDSALYLCASMGGGVNTGELFFGEGSRLTVL.

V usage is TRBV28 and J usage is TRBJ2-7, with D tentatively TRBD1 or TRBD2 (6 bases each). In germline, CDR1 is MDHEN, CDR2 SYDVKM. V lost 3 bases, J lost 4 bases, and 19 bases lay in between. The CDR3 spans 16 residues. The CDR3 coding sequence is TGTGCCAGCAGTTTCCTCATTGGGGGGACAACTTACGAGCAGTACTTC. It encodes CASSFLIGGTTYEQYF.

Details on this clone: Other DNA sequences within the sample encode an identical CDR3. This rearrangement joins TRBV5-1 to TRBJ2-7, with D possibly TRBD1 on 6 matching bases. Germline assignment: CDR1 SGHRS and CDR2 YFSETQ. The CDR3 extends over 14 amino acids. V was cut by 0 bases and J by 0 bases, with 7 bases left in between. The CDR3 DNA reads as TGCGCCAGCAGCTTGGGACAGGCCTCCTACGAGCAGTACTTC. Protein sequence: CASSLGQASYEQYF.

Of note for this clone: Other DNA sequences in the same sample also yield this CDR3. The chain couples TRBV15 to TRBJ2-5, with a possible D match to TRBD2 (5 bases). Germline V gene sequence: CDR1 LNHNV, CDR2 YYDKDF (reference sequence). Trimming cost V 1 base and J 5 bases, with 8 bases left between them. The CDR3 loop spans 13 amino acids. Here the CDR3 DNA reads TGTGCCACCAGCAGAGGCGGGTTGGAGACCCAGTACTTC. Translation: CATSRGGLETQYF.

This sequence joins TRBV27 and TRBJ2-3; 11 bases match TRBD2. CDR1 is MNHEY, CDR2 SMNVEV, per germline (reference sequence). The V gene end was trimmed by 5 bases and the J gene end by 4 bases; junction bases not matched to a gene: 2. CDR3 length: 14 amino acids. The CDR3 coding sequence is TGTGCCAGCAGTATAGCGGGAGGGCCAGATACGCAGTATTTT. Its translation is CASSIAGGPDTQYF.

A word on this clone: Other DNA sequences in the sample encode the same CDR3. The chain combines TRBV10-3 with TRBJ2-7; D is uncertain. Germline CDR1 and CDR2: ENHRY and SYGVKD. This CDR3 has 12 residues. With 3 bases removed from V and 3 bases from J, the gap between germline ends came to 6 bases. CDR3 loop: CAISDLSYEQYF. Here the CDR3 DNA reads TGTGCCATCAGTGACCTTAGCTACGAGCAGTACTTC.